The following is a T cell receptor (beta chain) sequence with its context. As yet, its antigen is unknown. The data belong to a study of shared clonotypes between healthy human individuals. General study findings and limits: An effect of sequencing depth on clonotype sharing among donors was expected. Generation probability values for non-shared clonotypes were lower than those for clonotypes shared by all four donors.

Trimming took off 0 bases at V and 2 bases at J, with 14 bases between the two ends. From germline, CDR1 is LNHDA and CDR2 SQIVND (reference sequence). This CDR3 has 16 amino acids. Every subset had its genomic DNA shared out evenly among several immunoSEQ plates. Replicate PCRs for sorted subsets used around 200 ng DNA; this equaled tens of thousands of T cell genomes. Measured with immunoSEQ multiplex PCR; TCRdb has only the in-frame clones, and not every one. The sample yields around 2.5 million clones, approximately 93% seen once. This receptor was obtained from a man between 18 and 29 years old in good health. Some clones in this sample may be carry-over from other donors' samples. The sequencing sample was made of naive CD4+ T cells from PBMCs. Indicated subset: CD45RA+ positively selected. The J gene is TRBJ2-7, the V gene TRBV19; a weak D match, TRBD2 (6 bases). This CDR3 reads CASSIDRGGAPYEQYF. The DNA for the CDR3 is TGTGCCAGTAGTATAGATCGCGGAGGGGCCCCCTACGAGCAGTACTTC.